The T cell receptor beta chain under discussion was sequenced for a study of blood T cell repertoires in COVID-19. Turning to the study itself: T cells, B-cell-depleted T cells, or PBMCs supplied cDNA or gDNA.

The CDR3 totals 17 residues. The V end lost 1 base, the J end lost 1 base, and 13 bases lay between the germline ends. Germline CDR1 reads MNHNS; CDR2 reads SASEGT. Authors' processing steps: Counts of nucleated cells, estimated from reference gene primer amplification, were obtained. Here immunoSEQ multiplex PCR was the method, and the copy in TCRdb shows in-frame clones only, minus some. V, J and clone size reflect that table, while D and trimming were determined from the DNA. The profile shows some 120,000 clones, just over 75% of them singletons. The sequenced material came from peripheral blood. The chain links TRBV6-1 to TRBJ2-2, with D perhaps TRBD1 (6 bases). This receptor was identified in a human donor in a cohort sampled during active COVID-19. The CDR3 reads CASSEVGGSRNTGELFF. DNA for the CDR3: TGTGCCAGCAGTGAAGTAGGGGGTAGCCGGAACACCGGGGAGCTGTTTTTT.